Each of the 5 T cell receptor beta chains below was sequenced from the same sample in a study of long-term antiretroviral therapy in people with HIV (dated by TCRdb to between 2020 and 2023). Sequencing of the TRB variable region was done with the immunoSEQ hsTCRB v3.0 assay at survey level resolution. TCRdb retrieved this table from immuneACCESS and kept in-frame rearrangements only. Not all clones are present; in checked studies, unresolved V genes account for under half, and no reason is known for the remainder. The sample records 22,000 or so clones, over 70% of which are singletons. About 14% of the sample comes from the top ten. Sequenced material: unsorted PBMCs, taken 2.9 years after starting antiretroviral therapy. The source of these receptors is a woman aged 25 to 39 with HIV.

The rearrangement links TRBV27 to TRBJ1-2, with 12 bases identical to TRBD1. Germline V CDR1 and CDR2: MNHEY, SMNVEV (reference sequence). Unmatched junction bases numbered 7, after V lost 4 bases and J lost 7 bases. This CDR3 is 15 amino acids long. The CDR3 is CASSSEGTGGGGYTF. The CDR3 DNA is TGTGCCAGCAGTTCCGAGGGGACAGGGGGCGGTGGCTACACCTTC.

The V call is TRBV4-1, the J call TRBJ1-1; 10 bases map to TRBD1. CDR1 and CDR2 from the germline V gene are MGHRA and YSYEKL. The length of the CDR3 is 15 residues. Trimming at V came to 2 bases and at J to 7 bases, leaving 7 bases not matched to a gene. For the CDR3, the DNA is TGCGCCAGCAGCCAACCGGGACAGGGGAGGGTTGAAGCTTTCTTT. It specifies CASSQPGQGRVEAFF.

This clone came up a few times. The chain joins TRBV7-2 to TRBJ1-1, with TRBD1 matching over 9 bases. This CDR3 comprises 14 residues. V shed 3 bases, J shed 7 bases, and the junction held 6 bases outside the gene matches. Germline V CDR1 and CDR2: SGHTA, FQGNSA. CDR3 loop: CASSFPGQGIEAFF. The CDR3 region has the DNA TGTGCCAGCAGCTTCCCGGGACAGGGCATTGAAGCTTTCTTT.

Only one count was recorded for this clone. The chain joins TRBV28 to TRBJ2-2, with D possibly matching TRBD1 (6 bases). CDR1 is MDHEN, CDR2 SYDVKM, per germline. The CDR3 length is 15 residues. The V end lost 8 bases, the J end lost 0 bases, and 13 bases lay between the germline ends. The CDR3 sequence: CASFPTGTNTGELFF. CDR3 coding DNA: TGTGCCAGCTTCCCAACAGGGACGAACACCGGGGAGCTGTTTTTT. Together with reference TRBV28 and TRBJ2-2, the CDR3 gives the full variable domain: DVKVTQSSRYLVKRTGEKVFLECVQDMDHENMFWYRQDPGLGLRLIYFSYDVKMKEKGDIPEGYSVSREKKERFSLILESASTNQTSMYLCASFPTGTNTGELFFGEGSRLTVL.

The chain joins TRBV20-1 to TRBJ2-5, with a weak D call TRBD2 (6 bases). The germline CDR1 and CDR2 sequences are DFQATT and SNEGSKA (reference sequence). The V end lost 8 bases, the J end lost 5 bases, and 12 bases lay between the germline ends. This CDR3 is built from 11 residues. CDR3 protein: CSPAEGETQYF. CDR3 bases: TGCAGTCCAGCGGAGGGGGAGACCCAGTACTTC.